The T cell receptor (beta chain) described here comes from a study of beta chain features in type 1 diabetes. Across the study: Examined across all samples were some 99 million sorted cells.

The investigators reverse transcribed all of the isolated RNA, so they sequenced expressed TCRB transcripts. The repertoire was sequenced with immunoSEQ multiplex PCR; TCRdb's copy has only in-frame clones and lacks some. The sample lists tens of thousands of clones, 30% to 35% occurring once. CD4+ naive, central memory, regulatory and stem cell-like memory cells were sorted via CD45RO/CCR7/CD25/CD127/CD95/CD27. Each population that was sorted was more than 98% pure. This clone occurred a few times. Looked up from germline, CDR1 is MDHEN and CDR2 is SYDVKM. The V and J ends lost 7 bases and 4 bases, in that order; junction bases with no gene match: 5. The CDR3 contains 13 residues.

The chain combines TRBV28 with TRBJ1-2, with TRBD1 matching 8 bases. This TCR was recovered from a woman between 18 and 29 years old in good health. Sequenced sample: stem cell memory CD4+ T cells from blood. The CDR3 is CASTSDRVYGYTF. DNA of the CDR3: TGTGCCAGCACCTCGGACAGGGTCTATGGCTACACCTTC.